This entry describes one T cell receptor beta chain. Its antigen remains unidentified. No qualities accompany the bases; no much larger clone lies one base away. These data come from a study of technical replicates of blood from a handful of donors (dated by TCRdb to the late 2010s). Libraries were built with the immunoSEQ multiplex PCR assay. This immuneACCESS table, as held by TCRdb, lists in-frame sequences with V and J called but not all clones. Of the missing ones, under half trace to an unresolved V gene in checked studies; the others have no known cause. This sample holds over 60,000 clones; about 90% were observed only once. The ten biggest clones cover approximately 4.8% of the sample. V is cut back by 3 bases and J by 1 base, with 5 bases in the junction unmatched. For CDR1 and CDR2, the germline V gene lists SGHRS and YFSETQ. Inclusive of the bounding cysteine and phenylalanine, the CDR3 is 17 residues long. Only the CDR3 DNA is retained, 51 bases long and in frame from the first base.

The sample consisted of PBMCs. The V and J segments used are TRBV5-1 and TRBJ2-6; a stretch of 9 junction bases matches TRBD1. The clonotype comes from a human donor in good health. Some clones in this sample may be carry-over from other donors' samples. The DNA is as follows: TGCGCCAGCAGCTGGCCGGGACAGGGTTCTGGGGCCAACGTCCTGACTTTC. The translation is CASSWPGQGSGANVLTF.